This T cell receptor (beta chain) was profiled in a study of control samples from healthy donors and cancer patients. Repertoires were generated with immunoSEQ multiplex PCR, while TCRdb's copy carries only in-frame clones and drops some. The data show some 110,000 clones, with 93% seen just once and about 2.6% held by the top ten. This CDR3 has 15 residues. Trimming left V 0 bases short and J 5 bases short, with 16 bases between. Germline V gives CDR1 GTSNPN, CDR2 SVGIG (reference sequence). The sequenced sample consisted of blood. The chain uses TRBV30 and TRBJ1-2; D perhaps matches TRBD1 (5 bases). The receptor was isolated from a man younger than 45 in good health. The CDR3 nucleotides read TGTGCCTGGAGTGTACGACGAGGGGAAGTTTATGGCTACACCTTC. Amino acid sequence: CAWSVRRGEVYGYTF.